What follows are 6 T cell receptor beta chains derived from one specimen sequenced in a study of radiotherapy plus CTLA-4 blockade in lung cancer. TCRdb keeps only in-frame clones here, not all; method: immunoSEQ multiplex PCR. The profile shows fewer than 40,000 clones, about three quarters of them singletons. The input for sequencing was peripheral blood, taken from a patient treated with radiotherapy plus ipilimumab. Receptors originate from a human donor with non-small cell lung cancer who had stable disease on radiotherapy plus ipilimumab.

V gene TRBV9 combines with J gene TRBJ1-2; no definite D call. Germline V gene sequence: CDR1 SGDLS, CDR2 YYNGEE. The CDR3 covers 13 residues. The V end was cut by 0 bases, the J end by 5 bases, with 8 bases between. For the CDR3, the DNA is TGTGCCAGCAGCGTAGGTGGAGGGTATGGCTACACCTTC. Protein sequence: CASSVGGGYGYTF. Full variable domain (outside the CDR3, taken from reference TRBV9 and TRBJ1-2): DSGVTQTPKHLITATGQRVTLRCSPRSGDLSVYWYQQSLDQGLQFLIQYYNGEERAKGNILERFSAQQFPDLHSELNLSSLELGDSALYFCASSVGGGYGYTFGSGTRLTVV.

The chain combines TRBV7-2 with TRBJ1-6; TRBD1 matches at 7 bases. The CDR3 consists of 15 residues. Germline lookup yields CDR1 SGHTA and CDR2 FQGNSA. The ends lost 4 bases at V and 10 bases at J; junction bases unmatched: 10. CDR3 sequence reads: CASSSGQSKRSPLHF. The CDR3 nucleotides read TGTGCCAGCAGCTCGGGACAGTCTAAAAGGTCACCCCTCCACTTT.

The gene calls are TRBV5-4 and TRBJ1-1; D gene ambiguous. Germline CDR1 and CDR2: SGHNT and YYREEE (reference sequence). Trimming removed 2 bases from V and 2 bases from J, with 10 bases in between. This CDR3 spans 14 amino acids. CDR3 DNA sequence: TGTGCCAGCAGCTTAATCAAGGGAAACACTGAAGCTTTCTTT. Residues: CASSLIKGNTEAFF.

J is TRBJ2-2 and V is TRBV2; 7 positions match TRBD2. Germline lookup yields CDR1 SNHLY and CDR2 FYNNEI. The CDR3 has 17 amino acids. V shed 4 bases, J shed 5 bases, and the junction held 13 bases outside the gene matches. CDR3 DNA: TGTGCCAGCAGTGGCCCTAGGGGCGGGGGACGGACCGGGGAGCTGTTTTTT. It yields the protein CASSGPRGGGRTGELFF. The variable domain in full, with the rest retrieved from reference TRBV2 and TRBJ2-2, is EPEVTQTPSHQVTQMGQEVILRCVPISNHLYFYWYRQILGQKVEFLVSFYNNEISEKSEIFDDQFSVERPDGSNFTLKIRSTKLEDSAMYFCASSGPRGGGRTGELFFGEGSRLTVL.

The J gene is TRBJ2-3, the V gene TRBV6-4; D uncertain. Per the germline V gene, CDR1 is MRHNA and CDR2 is SNTAGT. The ends were cut back, 2 bases at V and 0 bases at J, with 6 bases in the middle. This CDR3 is built from 14 residues. The CDR3 reads CASSDTASTDTQYF. The DNA of the CDR3 is TGTGCCAGCAGTGACACGGCAAGCACAGATACGCAGTATTTT.

This clone was seen more than once but under ten times. This chain uses TRBV10-3 with TRBJ1-2; D remains unclear. V lost 7 bases and J 0 bases, leaving 9 bases between the germline ends. The CDR3 covers 13 residues. Looked up from germline, CDR1 is ENHRY and CDR2 is SYGVKD. CDR3 bases: TGTGCCATCACGACACCCGCTAACTATGGCTACACCTTC. Its translation is CAITTPANYGYTF.